This T cell receptor (beta chain) appears in the sequencing data of a study of cytomegalovirus exposure and HLA in healthy donors. Clones were sequenced by immunoSEQ multiplex PCR, and TCRdb holds only the in-frame ones, with some missing. Altogether approximately 200,000 clones are present, roughly three quarters being singletons, with the ten largest covering 0.95% to 1.5%. The CDR3 runs to 18 residues. With 4 bases removed from V and 2 bases from J, the gap between germline ends came to 23 bases. The germline V gene has CDR1 KGHSH and CDR2 LQKENI. The chain couples TRBV18 to TRBJ1-2, with D unresolved. Source material: PBMCs. The source of this sequence is a woman in her twenties or thirties in good health and CMV-seronegative. The CDR3 nucleotides read TGTGCCAGCTCACGAGAACCACGGGGAGGGTTAATCAACTATGGCTACACCTTC. Translated: CASSREPRGGLINYGYTF.